This T cell receptor beta chain is drawn from a study of blood T cell repertoires in COVID-19 (dated by TCRdb to about 2020). Background for the entire study: Samples from collaborators originated in the United States, Italy and Spain and spanned both the acute and convalescent phases of COVID-19. The prospective study material was composed of cDNA or gDNA derived from T cells, B-cell-depleted T cells, or PBMCs. Deeply sampled blood TCRbeta repertoires from subjects exposed to, actively infected with, or recovered from COVID-19 were included in the dataset. The repertoires were released in a freely available public database meant as a resource for research on the immune response to SARS-CoV-2. The samples were drawn from two sources: the first 160 participants of the ongoing ImmuneRACE study, and 1,200 or so subjects contributed by 6 global collaborators. Nearly every sample came with metadata listing a de-identified subject ID, COVID-19 status, age in years and sex. Where HLA class I and class II types were available, the types were taken from metadata supplied by the sample provider, not from assay-based typing.

TCRbeta CDR3 regions were amplified from genomic DNA using the immunoSEQ Assay, a bias-controlled multiplex PCR. The original pipeline was this. Nucleated cell counts per sample were estimated from amplification of reference gene primers within the assay. To quantify the absolute abundance of each unique TCRbeta CDR3 rearrangement, sequence reads were collapsed and filtered. For each sample, productive Simpson clonality was calculated as the square root of Simpson's diversity index across productive rearrangements. As stored in TCRdb, this immuneACCESS dataset retains in-frame rearrangements with V and J assigned. A fraction of the clones does not appear; measured against another copy, unresolved V genes explain less than half of the discrepancy, and the remainder lacks a known reason. The V and J calls and the clone size are those of that table, but D and trimming were determined from the DNA. Within this sample are 100,000 or so clones, with roughly 79% of them counted one time only. The ten largest account for 8% to 13% of the sample.

Each collaborating institution followed its own protocols to collect whole blood in K2EDTA tubes. For TCRbeta analysis, collaborators shipped samples as frozen whole blood, isolated PBMCs, or DNA extracted from either of those sample types. The study at large found these results: Clinical and demographic metadata were provided uncurated, with the amount varying by source and participant.

Note on this clone: The clone's antigen remains unknown. No base-level quality is on record; no much larger clone is a single base apart.

Per the germline V gene (reference sequence), GTSNPN is the CDR1 and SVGIG is the CDR2. Trimmed from V: 5 bases; trimmed from J: 4 bases; junction bases lacking a gene match: 10. CDR3 length: 14 amino acids, cysteine to phenylalanine. Only the CDR3 region is kept as DNA, spanning 42 bases read in frame from base 1. The sequence derives from a human donor in a cohort sampled during active COVID-19. Here the chain combines TRBV30 and TRBJ1-1; TRBD1 lines up with 7 middle nucleotides. Material for sequencing was peripheral blood. The CDR3 reads as follows: CAWGGGQIGTEAFF. The DNA is TGTGCCTGGGGAGGGGGCCAGATCGGCACTGAAGCTTTCTTT.